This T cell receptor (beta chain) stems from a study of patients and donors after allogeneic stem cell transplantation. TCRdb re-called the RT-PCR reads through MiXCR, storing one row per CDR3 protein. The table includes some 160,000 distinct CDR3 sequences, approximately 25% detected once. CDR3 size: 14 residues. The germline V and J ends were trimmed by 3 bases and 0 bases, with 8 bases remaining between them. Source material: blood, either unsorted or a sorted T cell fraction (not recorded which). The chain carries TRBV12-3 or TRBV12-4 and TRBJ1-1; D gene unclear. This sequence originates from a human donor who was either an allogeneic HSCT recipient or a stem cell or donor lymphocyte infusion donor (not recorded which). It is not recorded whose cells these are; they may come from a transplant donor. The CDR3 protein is CASSLWHLNTEAFF. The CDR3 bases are TGTGCCAGCAGTTTGTGGCACCTGAACACTGAAGCTTTCTTT.